The 22 T cell receptor beta chains below were found in one sample sequenced in a study of T cell repertoires in cytomegalovirus infection. TCRdb used MiXCR to reprocess the reads, holding one entry per CDR3 protein. The table lists around 58,000 distinct CDR3 sequences, just over 20% of them singletons. These receptors are not linked to any known antigen. The sequencing used CD8+ T cells from cultured PBMCs, collected from culture after CMV antigen stimulation. These receptors all stem from a human donor in good health (CMV status not recorded). Some clones in this sample may be carry-over from other donors' samples.

This chain joins TRBV4-1 and TRBJ2-7, with D possibly being TRBD1 or TRBD2 (6 bases each). This CDR3 is built from 16 residues. Per the germline V gene, CDR1 is MGHRA and CDR2 is YSYEKL. Trimming left V 0 bases short and J 6 bases short, with 18 bases between. The CDR3 DNA is TGCGCCAGCAGCCAAGATAAGGGGGGTATTTTGGCCGAGCAGTACTTC. Encoded protein: CASSQDKGGILAEQYF.

Only a few counts were recorded for this clonotype. The J gene is TRBJ1-5, the V gene TRBV6-1; D uncertain. Germline V CDR1 and CDR2: MNHNS, SASEGT. The V end was cut by 6 bases, the J end by 0 bases, with 12 bases between. CDR3 length equals 15 residues. This chain's CDR3 is CASRPDGNSNQPQHF. DNA for the CDR3: TGTGCCAGCAGACCGGACGGGAATAGCAATCAGCCCCAGCATTTT.

The chain links TRBV6-4 to TRBJ2-3; D ambiguous. V lost 6 bases, J lost 2 bases, and 9 bases lay in between. The germline V gene has CDR1 MRHNA and CDR2 SNTAGT. The CDR3 sequence is 13 residues long. The CDR3 DNA follows: TGTGCCAGCAGCGAACGGGCCACAGATACGCAGTATTTT. Translation gives CASSERATDTQYF.

The sample holds a few counts of this clonotype. V gene TRBV28 combines with J gene TRBJ1-6; possibly TRBD1 for D (6 bases). Deletions cut 3 bases from V and 0 bases from J, with 9 bases between. The CDR3 sequence is 16 residues long. Germline lookup yields CDR1 MDHEN and CDR2 SYDVKM. The CDR3 region has the DNA TGTGCCAGCAGTTTCCAGGGGAGCTCCTATAATTCACCCCTCCACTTT. As protein: CASSFQGSSYNSPLHF.

This clonotype turned up a few times. The chain recombines TRBV7-9 with TRBJ1-6; possible D gene TRBD1, 5 bases. Germline CDR1 SEHNR, CDR2 FQNEAQ (reference sequence). Trimming removed 1 base from V and 15 bases from J, with 10 bases in between. The CDR3 spans 12 residues. The CDR3 spells CASSLGGVDLHF. In DNA, the CDR3 is TGTGCCAGCAGCTTAGGAGGGGTAGACCTCCACTTT.

This clonotype was seen once. The rearrangement links TRBV12-3 or TRBV12-4 to TRBJ1-2; D call uncertain. V was cut by 8 bases and J by 6 bases, with 22 bases left in between. The CDR3 extends over 15 amino acids. CDR3 sequence reads: CASFNLEAPEHGYTF. The CDR3 DNA reads TGTGCCAGCTTTAACTTGGAGGCCCCAGAGCATGGCTACACCTTC.

The genes are TRBV7-3 and TRBJ2-3; weak D call: TRBD2 (5 bases). The germline CDR1 and CDR2 sequences are SGHTA and FQGTGA. Between the trimmed V and J ends, which lost 2 bases and 2 bases, there was a span of 8 bases. The CDR3 is 14 amino acids. Written as DNA, the CDR3 is TGTGCCAGCAGCTTAGGGCGGGTCACAGATACGCAGTATTTT. This gives the protein CASSLGRVTDTQYF.

The V and J genes are TRBV7-9 and TRBJ2-3; D is ambiguous. Germline loops: CDR1 SEHNR, CDR2 FQNEAQ (reference sequence). Trimming cost V 0 bases and J 5 bases, with 3 bases left between them. This CDR3 is 12 amino acids long. This CDR3 reads CASSLAVDTQYF. CDR3 nucleotides: TGTGCCAGCAGCTTAGCAGTAGATACGCAGTATTTT.

The V gene is TRBV11-2, the J gene TRBJ2-1, with D perhaps given as TRBD1 or TRBD2 (5 bases each). There are 13 residues in the CDR3. CDR1 is SGHAT and CDR2 is FQNNGV in the germline V gene. Trimming removed 1 base from V and 14 bases from J, with 15 bases in between. CDR3 loop: CASSLGTGKGEFF. The CDR3 DNA is TGTGCCAGCAGCTTAGGGACTGGGAAAGGGGAGTTCTTC.

This clonotype turned up a few times. CDR3 amino acids: CASSGRRGDQPQHF. CDR3 DNA: TGTGCCAGCAGTGGCCGGCGTGGCGATCAGCCCCAGCATTTT. The V call is TRBV6-5, the J call TRBJ1-5; D gene uncertain. Looked up from germline, CDR1 is MNHEY and CDR2 is SVGAGI. The CDR3 spans 14 residues. Trimming removed 5 bases from V and 5 bases from J, with 13 bases in between.

J is TRBJ1-6 and V is TRBV6-5; D perhaps matches TRBD1 (5 bases). V lost 5 bases to trimming and J lost 12 bases, with 20 bases between them. The CDR3 length is 15 residues. CDR1 and CDR2 from the germline V gene are MNHEY and SVGAGI. The CDR3 region has the DNA TGTGCCAGCAGTCGCGGGGACCTGCCCCTCGAACCCCTCCACTTT. This translates into CASSRGDLPLEPLHF.

In this sample, this clonotype turned up a few times. The chain is built from TRBV4-1 and TRBJ2-3, with a weak D call TRBD2 (5 bases). Per germline, CDR1 MGHRA and CDR2 YSYEKL. The CDR3 length is 14 residues. Between the trimmed V and J ends, which lost 1 base and 4 bases, there was a span of 9 bases. The CDR3: CASSQGGGADTQYF. As DNA, the CDR3 is TGCGCCAGCAGCCAAGGAGGAGGTGCAGATACGCAGTATTTT.

This clonotype was detected ten times or more. The chain carries TRBV7-8 and TRBJ1-5; D is undetermined. The CDR3 runs to 15 residues. V lost 1 base to trimming and J lost 4 bases, with 11 bases between them. The V gene's germline CDR1 is SGHVS and CDR2 FQNEAQ. CDR3 sequence reads: CASSLVGTLNQPQHF. The CDR3 bases are TGTGCCAGCAGCTTAGTAGGCACCCTAAATCAGCCCCAGCATTTT.

The J gene is TRBJ2-5, the V gene TRBV12-3 or TRBV12-4, with TRBD2 matching 10 bases. This CDR3 comprises 14 residues. After removal of 9 bases from V and 0 bases from J, the junction contained 4 bases not matched to a gene. CDR3 DNA: TGTGCCAGTGGGACTAGCGCGTACCAAGAGACCCAGTACTTC. Translation: CASGTSAYQETQYF.

This clonotype appeared a few times. The chain is built from TRBV7-9 and TRBJ2-1, with 8 nucleotides matching TRBD1. Germline V gives CDR1 SEHNR, CDR2 FQNEAQ (reference sequence). The CDR3 has 16 residues. J gave up 2 bases and V 3 bases, and 6 bases lay outside the gene matches. CDR3 coding DNA: TGTGCCAGCAGCTTCCCAGGACAGGGCCCCTACAATGAGCAGTTCTTC. Residues: CASSFPGQGPYNEQFF.

The sample holds a few counts of this clonotype. The chain carries TRBV7-2 and TRBJ2-2; TRBD1 matches at 8 bases. The length of the CDR3 is 15 residues. Germline V lookup: CDR1 SGHTA, CDR2 FQGNSA. V gave up 4 bases and J gave up 7 bases; unmatched junction bases: 8. CDR3 sequence: CASSSDQGAVGELFF. CDR3 DNA sequence: TGTGCCAGCAGCTCAGACCAGGGGGCGGTCGGGGAGCTGTTTTTT.

The rearrangement joins TRBV5-1 to TRBJ2-5; D may correspond to TRBD1 or TRBD2 (5 bases each). This CDR3 has 15 residues. The germline V gene has CDR1 SGHRS and CDR2 YFSETQ. Trimming cost V 0 bases and J 3 bases, with 12 bases left between them. In nucleotides, the CDR3 is TGCGCCAGCAGCTTGGTTCAGGGAGTGAAAGAGACCCAGTACTTC. Amino acids: CASSLVQGVKETQYF.

In its sample, this clonotype was seen a few times. The J gene is TRBJ1-5, the V gene TRBV10-3; possible D gene TRBD1, 6 bases. V was clipped by 2 bases and J by 1 base, with 18 bases between them. The CDR3 runs to 18 residues. CDR1 ENHRY and CDR2 SYGVKD come from the germline V gene. The CDR3 nucleotides are TGTGCCATCAGTGAGGCCAGGGACAATGAGTGGAGCAATCAGCCCCAGCATTTT. This codes for CAISEARDNEWSNQPQHF.

The gene calls are TRBV7-6 and TRBJ2-7, with D possibly TRBD2 on 5 matching bases. The V gene lost 5 bases and the J gene lost 5 bases, with 13 bases spanning the gap. Germline V lookup: CDR1 SGHVS, CDR2 FNYEAQ. The CDR3 runs to 13 residues. The DNA for the CDR3 is TGTGCCAGCAGCCCATCCATTAGCGACGAGCAGTACTTC. Translated: CASSPSISDEQYF.

This clonotype appeared a few times. This rearrangement joins TRBV12-3 or TRBV12-4 to TRBJ2-6, with D perhaps matching TRBD1 or TRBD2 (5 bases each). The CDR3 sequence is 16 residues long. Trimming removed 6 bases at V and 0 bases at J, with 12 bases between. This CDR3 reads CASRTGRSSGANVLTF. In nucleotides, the CDR3 is TGTGCCAGCAGAACGGGACGGAGCTCTGGGGCCAACGTCCTGACTTTC.

This chain links TRBV6-5 with TRBJ2-7; no firm D call. This CDR3 contains 13 residues. CDR1 is MNHEY and CDR2 is SVGAGI in the germline V gene. V lost 5 bases, J lost 9 bases, and 17 bases lay in between. CDR3 DNA sequence: TGTGCCAGCAGTCAGAGTACCCCCGCCGGGCAGTACTTC. This encodes CASSQSTPAGQYF.

There are a few counts of this clonotype. V usage is TRBV6-2 or TRBV6-3 and J usage is TRBJ2-1, with TRBD2 matching 13 bases. The CDR3 runs 15 residues. CDR1 MNHEY and CDR2 SVGEGT come from the germline V gene. J lost 8 bases, V lost 5 bases, and 6 bases had no gene match. In DNA form, the CDR3 reads TGTGCCAGCAGTGCTACTAGCGGGGGGGCCGATGAGCAGTTCTTC. Translating it yields CASSATSGGADEQFF.